This T cell receptor beta chain stems from a study of T cell changes during pregnancy in multiple sclerosis. This CDR3 has 17 residues. The germline V gene encodes CDR1 SGHRS and CDR2 YFSETQ. J lost 0 bases, V lost 2 bases, and 8 bases had no gene match. This table comes from immunoSEQ multiplex PCR, and its TCRdb copy is limited to in-frame clones, with some not included. The table includes about 110,000 clones, about 89% detected once. This TCR derives from a female donor with multiple sclerosis, enrolled in a pregnancy study. Sequencing was performed on peripheral blood, taken after pregnancy. The chain has TRBV5-1 and TRBJ2-1; 7 bases are a match to TRBD1. The CDR3 DNA is TGCGCCAGCAGCTTTATCGGACAGGCGAGCTCCTACAATGAGCAGTTCTTC. Protein: CASSFIGQASSYNEQFF. Complete variable domain (other parts from reference TRBV5-1 and TRBJ2-1): KAGVTQTPRYLIKTRGQQVTLSCSPISGHRSVSWYQQTPGQGLQFLFEYFSETQRNKGNFPGRFSGRQFSNSRSEMNVSTLELGDSALYLCASSFIGQASSYNEQFFGPGTRLTVL.